This passage covers 4 T cell receptor beta chains from one sample sequenced in a study of monozygotic twins with inflammatory bowel disease. No DNA is given; TCRdb re-called the 5' RACE reads and lists each CDR3 protein once. This sample's table reports about 300,000 distinct CDR3 sequences. Sequencing input: blood. The receptors were sampled from a human donor with ulcerative colitis or Crohn's disease, or a healthy co-twin of an affected twin (not recorded which).

The chain uses TRBV12-3 or TRBV12-4 and TRBJ2-4; TCRdb lists TRBD2, though no DNA is available to test this call. This CDR3 region has 19 residues. The CDR3 here is CASASRGELAPIAKNIQYF.

V and J are TRBV6-1 and TRBJ2-1; there is no DNA to check the TCRdb D call of TRBD1. Per the germline V gene, CDR1 is MNHNS and CDR2 is SASEGT. The CDR3 is made up of 16 amino acids. The CDR3 protein is CASSHRGTNNYNEQFF.

The chain is built from TRBV19 and TRBJ1-1; TCRdb names TRBD1, which stays unverified in the absence of DNA. Germline CDR1 is LNHDA and CDR2 is SQIVND (reference sequence). The CDR3 is 15 amino acids. CDR3 region: CASSMGTAIYTEAFF.

The chain combines TRBV6-5 with TRBJ1-1. Germline CDR1 reads MNHEY; CDR2 reads SVGAGI. The CDR3 sequence is 14 residues long. This CDR3 is CASSYEVGNTEAFF.